Below, 20 T cell receptor beta chains from the same sample are listed, as sequenced in a study of regulatory T cells in long-lasting Graves disease. Arm-PCR with iRepertoire HTBI primers amplified the CDR3 regions for these TCR beta libraries. Each CDR3 protein gets one entry after TCRdb re-called the multiplex PCR reads with MiXCR. The table includes about 470,000 distinct CDR3 sequences, 20% to 25% detected once. Time point in this sample: persistent/refractory GD, antithyroid drugs over 5 years with positive TRAb. Construction of the TCR library relied on RNA isolated from PBMCs. The specimen comprised peripheral blood mononuclear cells (PBMCs), sampled when the disease was refractory, from a patient treated with antithyroid drugs. The receptors were sampled from a female donor with Graves disease.

This clonotype was found many times. This chain's CDR3 is CSANRASRRDEQYF. Here the CDR3 DNA reads TGCAGTGCTAATAGGGCCAGCAGGAGGGACGAGCAGTACTTC. The chain uses TRBV20-1 and TRBJ2-7; D is possibly TRBD2 (6 bases). This CDR3 contains 14 residues. Germline V gives CDR1 DFQATT, CDR2 SNEGSKA (reference sequence). The V end was cut by 4 bases, the J end by 5 bases, with 18 bases between.

This clonotype has ten or more counts. This sequence joins TRBV6-1 and TRBJ1-5; 7 positions agree with TRBD1. The V and J ends lost 6 bases and 0 bases, in that order; junction bases with no gene match: 5. Germline values: CDR1 MNHNS, CDR2 SASEGT. The CDR3 runs 15 residues. CDR3 loop: CASRQQGYSNQPQHF. The CDR3 DNA sequence: TGTGCCAGCAGACAACAGGGGTATAGCAATCAGCCCCAGCATTTT.

The V gene is TRBV28, the J gene TRBJ1-1, with TRBD1 matching over 8 bases. Germline V lookup: CDR1 MDHEN, CDR2 SYDVKM. V was pared by 10 bases and J by 1 base, with 11 bases of the junction left unmatched. This CDR3 comprises 15 residues. DNA of the CDR3: TGTGCCACCTCTTTGGGGACAGGCGGGAACACTGAAGCTTTCTTT. Its protein is CATSLGTGGNTEAFF.

In its sample, this clonotype was seen many times. The chain links TRBV28 to TRBJ1-2; weak D call: TRBD1 (6 bases). Trimming pared 2 bases from V and 2 bases from J, leaving 6 bases between. This CDR3 has 13 amino acids. From germline, CDR1 is MDHEN and CDR2 SYDVKM. CDR3 coding DNA: TGTGCCAGCAGTTTAAGGGGGAACTATGGCTACACCTTC. It codes for CASSLRGNYGYTF.

This clonotype showed up just a few times. This chain connects TRBV6-2 or TRBV6-3 to TRBJ1-5; D call uncertain. V dropped 6 bases and J dropped 1 base, with 10 bases sitting between them. The length of the CDR3 is 14 residues. Per germline, CDR1 MNHEY and CDR2 SVGEGT. In DNA form, the CDR3 reads TGTGCCAGCAGCCCCGGACGGAGCAATCAGCCCCAGCATTTT. It specifies CASSPGRSNQPQHF.

Note on this clonotype: A much larger clonotype is one base distant, so this may be a read error. This chain joins TRBV28 and TRBJ1-1; no definite D call. The CDR3 is 13 residues long. Germline V gene sequence: CDR1 MDHEN, CDR2 SYDVKM. The V gene lost 6 bases and the J gene lost 4 bases, with 12 bases spanning the gap. The CDR3 is CASRWGEGTEAFF. DNA of the CDR3: TGTGCCAGCAGGTGGGGAGAGGGCACTGAAGCTTTCTTT.

This clonotype was observed many times. The J gene is TRBJ2-2, the V gene TRBV6-1; D is unclear. V was clipped by 8 bases and J by 7 bases, with 14 bases between them. This CDR3 region has 13 residues. Germline V gene sequence: CDR1 MNHNS, CDR2 SASEGT. The CDR3 here is CASELVGFGELFF. In DNA form, the CDR3 reads TGTGCCAGCGAATTGGTAGGGTTCGGGGAGCTGTTTTTT.

This clonotype was picked up a small number of times. A much larger clone lies one base from this, so it may be a read error. The rearrangement links TRBV11-2 to TRBJ2-7; no firm D call. CDR1 and CDR2 from the germline V gene are SGHAT and FQNNGV. There are 14 residues in the CDR3. The CDR3 bases are TGTGCCGGCAGCTCCCCGAAGGGCTTTTTCGAGCAGTACTTC. Amino acid sequence: CAGSSPKGFFEQYF.

Many counts were recorded for this clonotype. The V call is TRBV24-1, the J call TRBJ2-5; 9 bases are a match to TRBD1. CDR3 length: 15 residues. CDR1 is KGHDR, CDR2 SFDVKD, per germline. The V gene end was trimmed by 5 bases and the J gene end by 4 bases; junction bases not matched to a gene: 7. The CDR3 DNA reads TGTGCCACCAGTGGTCCGGACAGGGGCTTAGAGACCCAGTACTTC. Protein sequence: CATSGPDRGLETQYF.

In its sample, this clonotype was seen a few times. The V gene is TRBV30, the J gene TRBJ2-7; no definite D call. The germline V gene encodes CDR1 GTSNPN and CDR2 SVGIG (reference sequence). V dropped 2 bases and J dropped 4 bases, with 15 bases sitting between them. The CDR3 contains 14 residues. In nucleotides, the CDR3 is TGTGCCTGGAGTTTGAGACGGGTCCCGTACGAGCAGTACTTC. Its translation: CAWSLRRVPYEQYF. The full variable domain, with the rest looked up from reference TRBV30 and TRBJ2-7, is SQTIHQWPATLVQPVGSPLSLECTVEGTSNPNLYWYRQAAGRGLQLLFYSVGIGQISSEVPQNLSASRPQDRQFILSSKKLLLSDSGFYLCAWSLRRVPYEQYFGPGTRLTVT.

This clonotype was seen ten or more times. The gene calls are TRBV6-5 and TRBJ1-2; weak D call: TRBD1 (6 bases). Trimming stripped 4 bases from V and 6 bases from J, with 21 bases between. The germline V gene encodes CDR1 MNHEY and CDR2 SVGAGI. The CDR3 consists of 16 residues. DNA for the CDR3: TGTGCCAGCAGTTTTAAGGACAGCCCGAGGGGGGATGGCTACACCTTC. This translates into CASSFKDSPRGDGYTF.

The chain uses TRBV3-1 and TRBJ2-5, with D perhaps matching TRBD1 (5 bases). Germline CDR1 LGHDT, CDR2 YNNKEL (reference sequence). This CDR3 is 13 amino acids long. V lost 2 bases, J lost 3 bases, and 7 bases lay in between. CDR3 amino acids: CASSQRGKETQYF. CDR3 coding DNA: TGTGCCAGCAGCCAAAGGGGAAAAGAGACCCAGTACTTC.

Only a few counts were recorded for this clonotype. This chain joins TRBV9 and TRBJ2-1, with D possibly matching TRBD2 (6 bases). Trimming shortened V by 0 bases and J by 0 bases, and 10 bases separated the two germline ends. From germline, CDR1 is SGDLS and CDR2 YYNGEE. The CDR3 length is 16 residues. CDR3 residues: CASSVAPLASYNEQFF. As DNA, the CDR3 is TGTGCCAGCAGCGTAGCTCCACTAGCCTCCTACAATGAGCAGTTCTTC. The full variable domain, rest sourced from reference TRBV9 and TRBJ2-1, is DSGVTQTPKHLITATGQRVTLRCSPRSGDLSVYWYQQSLDQGLQFLIQYYNGEERAKGNILERFSAQQFPDLHSELNLSSLELGDSALYFCASSVAPLASYNEQFFGPGTRLTVL.

The chain joins TRBV6-5 to TRBJ2-1, with D perhaps matching TRBD2 (5 bases). V gave up 0 bases and J gave up 6 bases, with 9 bases separating them. This CDR3 spans 14 amino acids. Germline-derived CDR1 and CDR2 are MNHEY and SVGAGI. CDR3 sequence (DNA): TGTGCCAGCAGTTACTCGGCTAGCTCCAATGAGCAGTTCTTC. This gives the protein CASSYSASSNEQFF.

J is TRBJ1-2 and V is TRBV30; a weak D match, TRBD1 (6 bases). The CDR3 is 11 residues long. Germline values: CDR1 GTSNPN, CDR2 SVGIG (reference sequence). Trimming took 2 bases from V and 7 from J, leaving 8 bases between them. The CDR3 region is CAWSTGSGYTF. The CDR3 region has the DNA TGTGCCTGGAGTACAGGGTCTGGCTACACCTTC.

The V call is TRBV15, the J call TRBJ2-2, with a weak D call TRBD2 (6 bases). This CDR3 has 17 residues. Germline CDR1 LNHNV, CDR2 YYDKDF (reference sequence). V was cut by 8 bases and J by 10 bases, with 29 bases left in between. The CDR3 reads CATGGTGWTVLRPELFF. CDR3 DNA sequence: TGTGCCACCGGGGGGACTGGTTGGACTGTCTTGCGCCCGGAGCTGTTTTTT. Looking up the rest from reference TRBV15 and TRBJ2-2 gives the full variable domain: DAMVIQNPRYQVTQFGKPVTLSCSQTLNHNVMYWYQQKSSQAPKLLFHYYDKDFNNEADTPDNFQSRRPNTSFCFLDIRSPGLGDTAMYLCATGGTGWTVLRPELFFGEGSRLTVL.

The chain uses TRBV7-6 and TRBJ2-7; unclear D gene. Germline V gives CDR1 SGHVS, CDR2 FNYEAQ. Trimming removed 7 bases from V and 1 base from J, with 14 bases in between. The CDR3 has 14 amino acids. The CDR3 DNA sequence: TGTGCCAGCACCTCCCCGACCCTTTCCTACGAGCAGTACTTC. This translates into CASTSPTLSYEQYF.

Many counts were recorded for this clonotype. V gene TRBV2 combines with J gene TRBJ1-3; D is possibly TRBD1 (6 bases). Germline CDR1 reads SNHLY; CDR2 reads FYNNEI. This CDR3 spans 15 amino acids. V was pared by 1 base and J by 2 bases, with 9 bases between. The CDR3 loop is CASSEDRATGNTIYF. CDR3 bases: TGTGCCAGCAGTGAAGACAGGGCAACTGGAAACACCATATATTTT.

The rearrangement links TRBV5-8 to TRBJ1-2; TRBD1 might be the D (5 bases). The CDR3 is made up of 14 amino acids. Trimming pared 3 bases from V and 8 bases from J, leaving 17 bases between. CDR1 and CDR2 (germline): SGHTS, YDEGEE. This chain's CDR3 is CASSYYGAQSGYTF. CDR3 bases: TGTGCCAGCAGCTATTATGGGGCGCAGTCAGGCTACACCTTC.

This clonotype has at least ten counts. V gene TRBV6-5 combines with J gene TRBJ2-7; 9 bases agree with TRBD2. This CDR3 has 16 amino acids. Trimming at V came to 2 bases and at J to 0 bases, leaving 5 bases not matched to a gene. Germline loops: CDR1 MNHEY, CDR2 SVGAGI. The CDR3 DNA reads TGTGCCAGCAGTTACGGGGTAGCGGGAGACTCCTACGAGCAGTACTTC. As protein: CASSYGVAGDSYEQYF.